This T cell receptor beta chain stems from a study of cytomegalovirus exposure and HLA in healthy donors. Per the germline V gene, CDR1 is MDHEN and CDR2 is SYDVKM. CDR3 length: 16 residues. V gave up 5 bases and J gave up 7 bases; unmatched junction bases: 12. PCR primers comprised 60 Vbeta and 13 Jbeta primers. Original processing methods: Later analysis identified approximately 80 million unique TCR beta chains, approximately 10 million shared. Libraries were prepared by immunoSEQ multiplex PCR; TCRdb keeps only in-frame clonotypes and omits some of them. D and trimming were read from the DNA, whereas the V and J calls and clone size are those reported in that table. Of 100,000 to 150,000 clones in the sample, less than 85% were seen once.

The sample consisted of PBMCs. This receptor was taken from a man aged 25 to 40 in good health and CMV-seronegative. The chain joins TRBV28 to TRBJ2-1; 9 bases align to TRBD2. CDR3: CASSLPGGRAGNEQFF. The CDR3 DNA sequence: TGTGCCAGCAGTCTTCCCGGCGGGAGGGCCGGGAATGAGCAGTTCTTC.